Presented here are 16 T cell receptor beta chains from one specimen sequenced in a study of CD8+CD57+ T cells in acquired aplastic anemia. Genomic DNA constituted the template upon which TCR beta VDJ and CDR3 profiling was performed. TCRdb called the reads again in MiXCR, with one record for every CDR3 protein. The sample has more than 250,000 distinct CDR3 sequences; around three fifths are singletons. Sequencing was done on a sample of sorted CD4+, CD8+, or CD8+CD57+ T cells (not recorded which) from PBMCs. All receptors come from a human donor with severe aplastic anemia or a healthy control (not recorded which).

The rearrangement links TRBV7-2 to TRBJ2-7; D gene ambiguous. V was shortened by 6 bases and J by 0 bases, with 12 bases between the two germline ends. The CDR3 loop spans 14 amino acids. Germline loops: CDR1 SGHTA, CDR2 FQGNSA. The CDR3 sequence: CASRQYLTSYEQYF. The CDR3 coding sequence is TGTGCCAGCAGGCAGTATCTAACCTCCTACGAGCAGTACTTC.

The chain is built from TRBV25-1 and TRBJ2-5, with D possibly being TRBD2 (5 bases). Germline V gene sequence: CDR1 MGHDK, CDR2 SYGVNS. The CDR3 is 16 residues long. V was cut by 4 bases and J by 2 bases, with 17 bases left in between. CDR3 sequence (DNA): TGTGCCAGCAGTGCTAGCCGGCGGGCGCTACAAGAGACCCAGTACTTC. Its protein product is CASSASRRALQETQYF.

Many counts were recorded for this clonotype. V gene TRBV4-3 combines with J gene TRBJ2-6; D possibly corresponds to TRBD1 (6 bases). CDR3 length: 18 amino acids. Germline CDR1 and CDR2: LGHNA and YSLEER. V lost 0 bases, J lost 3 bases, and 15 bases lay in between. As DNA, the CDR3 is TGCGCCAGCAGCCAAGAACACAGGGTAGGATTTGGGGCCAACGTCCTGACTTTC. Translating it yields CASSQEHRVGFGANVLTF.

The CDR3, as DNA: TGTGCCAGCAGCCCAGCGGGAGGGCCAGTGGAGACCCAGTACTTC. This encodes CASSPAGGPVETQYF. The genes are TRBV7-8 and TRBJ2-5, with 10 bases fitting TRBD2. CDR1 SGHVS and CDR2 FQNEAQ come from the germline V gene. This CDR3 has 15 residues. V gave up 5 bases and J gave up 5 bases; unmatched junction bases: 8. Combining the CDR3 with reference TRBV7-8 and TRBJ2-5 gives the whole variable domain GAGVSQSPRYKVAKRGQDVALRCDPISGHVSLFWYQQALGQGPEFLTYFQNEAQLDKSGLPSDRFFAERPEGSVSTLKIQRTQQEDSAVYLCASSPAGGPVETQYFGPGTRLLVL.

This sequence joins TRBV4-2 and TRBJ1-3; unclear D gene. The V gene lost 4 bases and the J gene lost 0 bases, with 10 bases spanning the gap. The CDR3 covers 15 residues. Looked up from germline, CDR1 is LGHNA and CDR2 is YNFKEQ. The CDR3 bases are TGTGCCAGCAGCCCAAGCGATCTCTCTGGAAACACCATATATTTT. This codes for CASSPSDLSGNTIYF.

As concerns this clonotype: One junction end disagrees with the germline gene, perhaps due to a read error. The J gene is TRBJ1-1, the V gene TRBV2, with D unclear. CDR1 and CDR2 from the germline V gene are SNHLY and FYNNEI. The CDR3 length is 14 residues. The CDR3: CASCAFMVNTEAFF. CDR3 in DNA: TGTGCCAGCTGCGCCTTCATGGTGAATACTGAAGCTTTCTTT.

The genes are TRBV5-1 and TRBJ2-7; the D gene is possibly TRBD1 (6 bases). The germline CDR1 and CDR2 sequences are SGHRS and YFSETQ. The V end was cut by 3 bases, the J end by 2 bases, with 15 bases between. The CDR3 is 15 amino acids. The CDR3 protein is CASSSGPDSTYEQYF. CDR3 sequence (DNA): TGCGCCAGCAGCTCTGGCCCGGACAGTACCTACGAGCAGTACTTC.

The rearrangement joins TRBV7-3 to TRBJ2-2, with D unclear. This CDR3 has 13 residues. CDR1 and CDR2 from the germline V gene are SGHTA and FQGTGA. Trimming removed 5 bases at V and 1 base at J, with 5 bases between. CDR3 in amino acids: CASSKGNTGELFF. The DNA for the CDR3 is TGTGCCAGCAGCAAAGGGAACACCGGGGAGCTGTTTTTT. The full variable domain, with the rest looked up from reference TRBV7-3 and TRBJ2-2, is GAGVSQTPSNKVTEKGKYVELRCDPISGHTALYWYRQSLGQGPEFLIYFQGTGAADDSGLPNDRFFAVRPEGSVSTLKIQRTERGDSAVYLCASSKGNTGELFFGEGSRLTVL.

The chain carries TRBV2 and TRBJ2-7; no definite D call. Germline assignment: CDR1 SNHLY and CDR2 FYNNEI. This CDR3 contains 15 residues. The V end was cut by 6 bases, the J end by 3 bases, with 18 bases between. The CDR3 here is CASSLALSGNYEQYF. CDR3 sequence (DNA): TGTGCCAGCAGCTTAGCACTCAGTGGCAACTACGAGCAGTACTTC.

Points on this clonotype: This may be a read error: a much more frequent sequence differs by one nucleotide. J is TRBJ1-4 and V is TRBV4-1; weak D call: TRBD1 (6 bases). The CDR3 covers 15 residues. The germline V gene has CDR1 MGHRA and CDR2 YSYEKL. The V and J ends lost 0 bases and 7 bases respectively, with 12 bases between them. The CDR3 loop is CASSQESTGREKLFF. In nucleotides, the CDR3 is TGCGCCAGCAGCCAAGAGAGCACAGGGCGTGAAAAACTGTTTTTT.

The sample holds one count of this clonotype. The CDR3 is CASSLGRDRNQPQHF. CDR3 coding DNA: TGTGCCAGCAGCCTGGGTAGGGACCGAAATCAGCCCCAGCATTTT. The rearrangement links TRBV5-5 to TRBJ1-5, with a weak D call TRBD1 (5 bases). The CDR3 sequence is 15 residues long. The V and J ends lost 4 bases and 4 bases respectively, with 15 bases between them. Germline V gene data show CDR1 as SGHKS and CDR2 as YYEKEE (reference sequence).

This clonotype has only one observation. Germline is not matched at one junction end, which may reflect a read error. This rearrangement joins TRBV7-9 to TRBJ2-1; tentatively, D is TRBD1 or TRBD2 (5 bases each). The CDR3 has 16 residues. The germline gives CDR1 SEHNR, CDR2 FQNEAQ (reference sequence). The CDR3 is CASSLMGTESYNEQFF. The CDR3 coding sequence is TGCGCCAGCAGCTTAATGGGGACGGAGTCCTACAATGAGCAGTTCTTC.

This clonotype was detected only a few times. V usage is TRBV12-3 or TRBV12-4 and J usage is TRBJ2-3; D is ambiguous. V was trimmed by 6 bases and J by 4 bases, leaving 17 bases between them. This CDR3 comprises 15 residues. This CDR3 reads CASSLMVDRPDTQYF. CDR3 coding DNA: TGTGCCAGCAGCTTAATGGTCGATCGCCCAGATACGCAGTATTTT.

The V gene is TRBV19, the J gene TRBJ2-3, with unresolved D. The CDR3 contains 14 residues. Germline CDR1 reads LNHDA; CDR2 reads SQIVND (reference sequence). Between the trimmed V and J ends, which lost 8 bases and 0 bases, there was a span of 12 bases. The CDR3 region is CASSVGPSTDTQYF. CDR3 coding DNA: TGTGCCAGTTCAGTCGGGCCTAGCACAGATACGCAGTATTTT.

This chain uses TRBV9 with TRBJ1-2, with D perhaps TRBD1 (6 bases). CDR3 size: 14 residues. The germline V gene has CDR1 SGDLS and CDR2 YYNGEE. With 8 bases removed from V and 3 bases from J, the gap between germline ends came to 17 bases. CDR3 DNA: TGTGCCAGTGGCGTAGCACAGGGAGACTATGGCTACACCTTC. Translated: CASGVAQGDYGYTF.

The rearrangement joins TRBV5-1 to TRBJ2-2; 9 nucleotides agree with TRBD2. From germline, CDR1 is SGHRS and CDR2 YFSETQ. The V and J ends lost 1 base and 7 bases, in that order; junction bases with no gene match: 8. The CDR3 spans 16 residues. CDR3 coding DNA: TGCGCCAGCAGCTTGTTCCCTAGCGGGGCCAGCGGGGAGCTGTTTTTT. It translates to CASSLFPSGASGELFF.